Listed here are 16 T cell receptor beta chains from one sample, sequenced in a study of patients and donors after allogeneic stem cell transplantation. TCRdb ran MiXCR on the RT-PCR reads and lists one entry per CDR3 protein. The sample gives about 960,000 distinct CDR3 sequences, roughly 18% of which show up once; roughly 6% is in the top ten. Material: blood, either unsorted or a sorted T cell fraction (not recorded which). Receptors were obtained from a human donor who was either an allogeneic HSCT recipient or a stem cell or donor lymphocyte infusion donor (not recorded which). It is not recorded whose cells these are; they may come from a transplant donor.

The chain has TRBV14 and TRBJ1-2; D is uncertain. V lost 4 bases, J lost 4 bases, and 10 bases lay in between. Per germline, CDR1 SGHDN and CDR2 FVKESK. This CDR3 is built from 13 residues. CDR3: CASSPKRSYGYTF. CDR3 sequence (DNA): TGTGCCAGCAGCCCGAAAAGGAGCTATGGCTACACCTTC.

The genes are TRBV12-3 or TRBV12-4 and TRBJ2-3; 7 nucleotides line up with TRBD2. The CDR3 consists of 14 residues. The ends lost 7 bases at V and 4 bases at J; junction bases unmatched: 8. The CDR3 DNA follows: TGTGCCAGCACCGCGACTAGCCCGTCAGATACGCAGTATTTT. Translation gives CASTATSPSDTQYF.

This chain uses TRBV12-5 with TRBJ2-1; 7 bases line up with TRBD2. The CDR3 consists of 17 residues. After removal of 5 bases from V and 6 bases from J, the junction contained 16 bases not matched to a gene. Germline CDR1 LGHNT, CDR2 FRNRAP. CDR3 nucleotides: TGTGCTAGTGGTCAACCTAGCGGAAATCCGATGGGCAATGAGCAGTTCTTC. Its protein is CASGQPSGNPMGNEQFF.

This clonotype was picked up many times. V and J are TRBV12-3 or TRBV12-4 and TRBJ2-1, with D perhaps TRBD2 (5 bases). The length of the CDR3 is 14 residues. V was clipped by 6 bases and J by 6 bases, with 15 bases between them. CDR3 sequence (DNA): TGTGCCAGCAGCCCAGGAGGTCTTTTCAATGAGCAGTTCTTC. Protein product: CASSPGGLFNEQFF.

CDR3 sequence (DNA): TGTGCCAGCAGCTCCACAGGGGGGTCAGAGACCCAGTACTTC. This translates into CASSSTGGSETQYF. V gene TRBV7-2 combines with J gene TRBJ2-5, with 8 bases that match TRBD1. Trimming removed 4 bases from V and 4 bases from J; junction bases left unmatched: 5. The CDR3 sequence is 14 residues long. Per germline, CDR1 SGHTA and CDR2 FQGNSA. Filled out from reference TRBV7-2 and TRBJ2-5, the complete variable domain reads GAGVSQSPSNKVTEKGKDVELRCDPISGHTALYWYRQSLGQGLEFLIYFQGNSAPDKSGLPSDRFSAERTGGSVSTLTIQRTQQEDSAVYLCASSSTGGSETQYFGPGTRLLVL.

This clonotype has only a few counts. The rearrangement uses TRBV9 and TRBJ2-5; D is perhaps TRBD1 or TRBD2 (5 bases each). The CDR3 loop spans 16 amino acids. CDR1 SGDLS and CDR2 YYNGEE come from the germline V gene. The V end lost 0 bases, the J end lost 5 bases, and 17 bases lay between the germline ends. The CDR3 sequence: CASSVGWGLRTETQYF. The CDR3 DNA reads TGTGCCAGCAGCGTAGGATGGGGGTTACGGACCGAGACCCAGTACTTC.

This clonotype was picked up a small number of times. The chain employs TRBV24-1 and TRBJ2-1; 10 bases fit TRBD2. The CDR3 runs to 18 residues. Looked up from germline, CDR1 is KGHDR and CDR2 is SFDVKD. The trim removed 6 bases at V and 3 bases at J, leaving 13 bases unmatched. This CDR3 reads CATSRSSGGSSHYNEQFF. CDR3 DNA sequence: TGTGCCACCAGTCGCTCTAGCGGGGGCTCTTCTCACTACAATGAGCAGTTCTTC.

This chain connects TRBV3-1 to TRBJ2-7; TRBD2 agrees at 12 bases. The J segment lost 6 bases and the V segment lost 3 bases, leaving 6 bases of the junction unmatched. The CDR3 length is 15 residues. CDR1 and CDR2 (germline): LGHDT, YNNKEL (reference sequence). DNA for the CDR3: TGTGCCAGCAGCCAGGGGACTAGCGGGTTCTCCGAGCAGTACTTC. Its protein product is CASSQGTSGFSEQYF.

J is TRBJ1-5 and V is TRBV25-1, with D possibly matching TRBD1 (6 bases). The CDR3 covers 14 residues. V lost 3 bases and J lost 1, with 7 bases in between. In germline, CDR1 is MGHDK, CDR2 SYGVNS. CDR3 in amino acids: CASSDQGSNQPQHF. In DNA, the CDR3 is TGTGCCAGCAGTGATCAGGGGAGCAATCAGCCCCAGCATTTT.

V usage is TRBV20-1 and J usage is TRBJ2-5; TRBD1 agrees at 9 bases. Germline CDR1 and CDR2: DFQATT and SNEGSKA (reference sequence). V shed 7 bases and J 3 bases; nucleotides not matched to a gene: 6. CDR3 size: 13 residues. The CDR3 nucleotides are TGCAGTGGCCGGACAGGGGTGGAAGAGACCCAGTACTTC. It specifies CSGRTGVEETQYF.

This clonotype was observed a handful of times. The rearrangement joins TRBV11-2 to TRBJ2-7, with D perhaps TRBD1 (6 bases). Trimming removed 4 bases at V and 1 base at J, with 11 bases between. The CDR3 consists of 14 residues. Germline values: CDR1 SGHAT, CDR2 FQNNGV. CDR3 in amino acids: CASSSSTGSYEQYF. In DNA form, the CDR3 reads TGTGCCAGCAGCTCCTCGACAGGTTCCTACGAGCAGTACTTC. Together with reference TRBV11-2 and TRBJ2-7, the CDR3 gives the full variable domain: EAGVAQSPRYKIIEKRQSVAFWCNPISGHATLYWYQQILGQGPKLLIQFQNNGVVDDSQLPKDRFSAERLKGVDSTLKIQPAKLEDSAVYLCASSSSTGSYEQYFGPGTRLTVT.

This clonotype occurred many times. This rearrangement joins TRBV12-3 or TRBV12-4 to TRBJ2-5; D call uncertain. The CDR3 runs 15 residues. V was shortened by 7 bases and J by 5 bases, with 20 bases between the two germline ends. This CDR3 is CASTYRGPVVETQYF. The DNA for the CDR3 is TGTGCCAGCACCTACAGAGGTCCGGTGGTGGAGACCCAGTACTTC.

This clonotype has a handful of counts. The rearrangement uses TRBV15 and TRBJ2-7; 8 bases are shared with TRBD1. The trim removed 0 bases at V and 6 bases at J, leaving 13 bases unmatched. The CDR3 covers 17 residues. The germline CDR1 and CDR2 sequences are LNHNV and YYDKDF (reference sequence). CDR3 nucleotides: TGTGCCACCAGCAGAGATCCAGGGGGACAGGTTTCAGGCGAGCAGTACTTC. The encoded protein is CATSRDPGGQVSGEQYF.

V is TRBV7-7 and J is TRBJ2-1; maybe TRBD1 (5 bases). Trimming pared 1 base from V and 10 bases from J, leaving 14 bases between. In germline, CDR1 is SSHAT, CDR2 FNYEAQ (reference sequence). This CDR3 contains 14 residues. The CDR3 DNA is TGTGCCAGCAGCTTAGAGGGGCGTGGAGCGGAGCAGTTCTTC. Amino acid sequence: CASSLEGRGAEQFF.

The gene calls are TRBV6-5 and TRBJ1-1, with unresolved D. The CDR3 is 15 residues long. Germline V lookup: CDR1 MNHEY, CDR2 SVGAGI. Trimming removed 0 bases from V and 2 bases from J, with 10 bases in between. CDR3 nucleotides: TGTGCCAGCAGTTACTCGCGGCAACTAAACACTGAAGCTTTCTTT. Its protein product is CASSYSRQLNTEAFF.

The chain carries TRBV9 and TRBJ2-7; 7 nucleotides agree with TRBD1. The CDR3 is 15 amino acids. V was clipped by 0 bases and J by 5 bases; unmatched bases: 8. CDR1 is SGDLS, CDR2 YYNGEE, per germline. This chain's CDR3 is CASSVAVGGIDEQYF. The CDR3 bases are TGTGCCAGCAGCGTAGCTGTAGGGGGCATCGACGAGCAGTACTTC.